Shown below are 14 T cell receptor beta chains from a single sample sequenced in a study of cytomegalovirus exposure and HLA in healthy donors. Vbeta (60) and Jbeta (13) primers were used in the PCR. TCRdb's table, derived via immunoSEQ multiplex PCR, lists solely in-frame clones and lacks some. Of some 210,000 clones in the sample, more than 75% are singletons; the top ten hold 1% to 1.5%. Sequencing was performed on PBMCs. These receptors came from a man aged 25 to 40 in good health and CMV-seronegative.

This clone was seen a single time. The chain employs TRBV7-6 and TRBJ2-1, with TRBD2 matching 11 bases. V trimming: 5 bases; J trimming: 7 bases; junction bases outside the gene matches: 4. The germline gives CDR1 SGHVS, CDR2 FNYEAQ. There are 14 residues in the CDR3. CDR3 residues: CASSAGLAGNEQFF. CDR3 in DNA: TGTGCCAGCAGCGCTGGACTAGCGGGTAATGAGCAGTTCTTC. Together with reference TRBV7-6 and TRBJ2-1, the CDR3 gives the full variable domain: GAGVSQSPRYKVTKRGQDVALRCDPISGHVSLYWYRQALGQGPEFLTYFNYEAQQDKSGLPNDRFSAERPEGSISTLTIQRTEQRDSAMYRCASSAGLAGNEQFFGPGTRLTVL.

A single count supports this clone. This rearrangement joins TRBV5-1 to TRBJ1-2; possibly TRBD1 for D (5 bases). This CDR3 comprises 14 residues. CDR1 and CDR2 from the germline V gene are SGHRS and YFSETQ. V lost 5 bases, J lost 0 bases, and 11 bases lay in between. CDR3 loop: CASRGDLANYGYTF. CDR3 DNA: TGCGCCAGCAGGGGGGACTTAGCTAACTATGGCTACACCTTC.

The rearrangement joins TRBV5-1 to TRBJ2-6; 10 positions match TRBD1. V shed 3 bases, J shed 0 bases, and the junction held 3 bases outside the gene matches. CDR1 is SGHRS, CDR2 YFSETQ, per germline. CDR3 length: 17 amino acids. CDR3 loop: CASSWTGGASGANVLTF. Written as DNA, the CDR3 is TGCGCCAGCAGCTGGACAGGGGGAGCCTCTGGGGCCAACGTCCTGACTTTC.

This rearrangement joins TRBV19 to TRBJ2-1; the match to TRBD1 covers 7 bases. Germline CDR1 is LNHDA and CDR2 is SQIVND (reference sequence). Trimming took 5 bases from V and 7 from J; bases not matched to a gene: 5. The CDR3 loop spans 13 amino acids. CDR3 protein: CASSPDRENEQFF. The CDR3, as DNA: TGTGCCAGTAGTCCAGACAGGGAAAATGAGCAGTTCTTC.

This chain connects TRBV7-9 to TRBJ2-5, with D possibly TRBD1 on 6 matching bases. Germline V gives CDR1 SEHNR, CDR2 FQNEAQ (reference sequence). This CDR3 is built from 14 residues. Trimming pared 2 bases from V and 4 bases from J, leaving 11 bases between. The CDR3 is CASSLNRVGETQYF. The CDR3 DNA follows: TGTGCCAGCAGCTTAAACAGGGTGGGAGAGACCCAGTACTTC.

The CDR3 loop is CASSSSGRASNEQFF. As DNA, the CDR3 is TGCGCCAGCAGCTCGAGCGGGAGGGCCTCCAATGAGCAGTTCTTC. V usage is TRBV5-1 and J usage is TRBJ2-1, with 10 bases identical to TRBD2. The germline V gene has CDR1 SGHRS and CDR2 YFSETQ. The CDR3 loop spans 15 amino acids. V trimming: 3 bases; J trimming: 6 bases; junction bases outside the gene matches: 6.

The chain combines TRBV6-5 with TRBJ1-2; 12 nucleotides line up with TRBD1. V shed 5 bases and J 11 bases; nucleotides not matched to a gene: 3. Germline CDR1 MNHEY, CDR2 SVGAGI. The CDR3 is made up of 12 amino acids. The CDR3 region has the DNA TGTGCCAGCAGTCCGGGACAGGGGGCTTACACCTTC. Protein: CASSPGQGAYTF.

Remarks on this clone: Other DNA sequences in the sample encode the same CDR3. The chain links TRBV19 to TRBJ2-1; 7 positions match TRBD1. The CDR3 runs 15 residues. V was pared by 5 bases and J by 0 bases, with 4 bases of the junction left unmatched. Germline V gives CDR1 LNHDA, CDR2 SQIVND (reference sequence). The CDR3 spells CASSETGSSYNEQFF. Here the CDR3 DNA reads TGTGCCAGTAGTGAGACAGGGAGCTCCTACAATGAGCAGTTCTTC.

The J gene is TRBJ2-2, the V gene TRBV11-3; possible D gene TRBD1, 5 bases. Trimming took 5 bases from V and 3 from J, leaving 13 bases between them. The CDR3 totals 15 residues. Looked up from germline, CDR1 is SGHNT and CDR2 is YENEEA. For the CDR3, the DNA is TGTGCCAGCAGCCCAGGACAAGAATACACCGGGGAGCTGTTTTTT. Protein product: CASSPGQEYTGELFF.

The V call is TRBV28, the J call TRBJ2-1, with 9 bases matching TRBD2. Trimming cost V 5 bases and J 9 bases; bases outside gene matches: 20. The germline V gene has CDR1 MDHEN and CDR2 SYDVKM. This CDR3 has 18 residues. The DNA of the CDR3 is TGTGCCAGCAGTCCCCAAGGGTGGGGCGGGGGGGCCCTTGGTGAGCAGTTCTTC. Translation: CASSPQGWGGGALGEQFF.

The chain couples TRBV10-2 to TRBJ2-7; 7 positions agree with TRBD1. Looked up from germline, CDR1 is WSHSY and CDR2 is SAAADI. The CDR3 is made up of 13 amino acids. Unmatched junction bases numbered 3, after V lost 5 bases and J lost 2 bases. For the CDR3, the DNA is TGCGCCAGCAGTCGGACAGGAGCCTACGAGCAGTACTTC. Encoded protein: CASSRTGAYEQYF.

The chain uses TRBV7-9 and TRBJ1-6; 10 bases line up with TRBD1. Germline values: CDR1 SEHNR, CDR2 FQNEAQ (reference sequence). The trim removed 5 bases at V and 7 bases at J, leaving 5 bases unmatched. This CDR3 is built from 15 residues. CDR3 loop: CASSPGQGRNSPLHF. The DNA for the CDR3 is TGTGCCAGCAGCCCGGGACAGGGGAGGAATTCACCCCTCCACTTT.

This rearrangement joins TRBV9 to TRBJ1-1; TRBD1 agrees at 7 bases. Germline assignment: CDR1 SGDLS and CDR2 YYNGEE. The length of the CDR3 is 14 residues. Trimming took 7 bases from V and 7 from J; bases not matched to a gene: 13. In DNA, the CDR3 is TGTGCCAGCGGCCTGGGGGGACAGACCCGTGAAGCTTTCTTT. This encodes CASGLGGQTREAFF. Drawing the rest from reference TRBV9 and TRBJ1-1, the complete variable domain is DSGVTQTPKHLITATGQRVTLRCSPRSGDLSVYWYQQSLDQGLQFLIQYYNGEERAKGNILERFSAQQFPDLHSELNLSSLELGDSALYFCASGLGGQTREAFFGQGTRLTVV.

This clone was observed once. The junction shows a germline mismatch at one end, possibly a read error. The rearrangement joins TRBV2 to TRBJ2-3; weak D call: TRBD1 (5 bases). Per germline, CDR1 SNHLY and CDR2 FYNNEI. This CDR3 has 14 residues. CDR3 residues: CAGRVTPSTDTQYF. The CDR3, as DNA: TGTGCCGGCAGGGTCACACCCAGCACAGATACGCAGTATTTT.